This T cell receptor beta chain derives from a study of blood T cell repertoires in COVID-19. The wider study: The cDNA or gDNA used as material had been derived from T cells, B-cell-depleted T cells, or PBMCs.

How the authors handled the data: Counts of nucleated cells, estimated from reference gene primer amplification, were obtained. TCRdb's table, derived via immunoSEQ multiplex PCR, lists solely in-frame clones and lacks some. D and trimming come from the DNA, and the V and J calls and clone size come from that table. The sample consists of 45,000 to 70,000 clones, 81% of them appearing once. Trimming cost V 4 bases and J 11 bases, with 6 bases left between them. CDR3 length: 11 residues. CDR1 MDHEN and CDR2 SYDVKM come from the germline V gene. This TCR came from a woman of 80 years or more with active or convalescent COVID-19. The sequencing input was peripheral blood. This sequence joins TRBV28 and TRBJ1-6; D remains ambiguous. CDR3 amino acids: CASSSLTPLHF. CDR3 in DNA: TGTGCCAGCAGTTCCCTAACACCCCTCCACTTT.